The 30 T cell receptor beta chains reported below all come from one sample, sequenced in a study of response to subunit inactivated influenza vaccine. TCRdb re-called the RT-PCR reads with MiXCR, one entry per CDR3 protein. This sample carries more than 700,000 distinct CDR3 sequences, about 20% of them seen once, and the ten largest clones take 10%. The sequencing here drew on PBMCs from blood, taken 5 days after vaccination. These receptors all come from a middle-aged man who received an inactivated influenza vaccine.

The V and J genes are TRBV20-1 and TRBJ2-7; TRBD2 is a possible D gene (5 bases). The CDR3 length is 14 residues. Trimming left V 5 bases short and J 3 bases short, with 17 bases between. Germline-derived CDR1 and CDR2 are DFQATT and SNEGSKA (reference sequence). The CDR3 region is CSARVVGVSYEQYF. The CDR3 DNA is TGCAGTGCTCGAGTTGTGGGAGTAAGCTACGAGCAGTACTTC.

The genes are TRBV7-2 and TRBJ2-2, with 7 bases that match TRBD2. The CDR3 is 16 residues long. With 1 base clipped from V and 8 bases from J, the junction kept 10 bases outside the gene matches. Germline V gene sequence: CDR1 SGHTA, CDR2 FQGNSA. The CDR3 DNA is TGTGCCAGCAGCTTAGTAGCGGGTCAAGCTCCGGGGGAGCTGTTTTTT. Its protein product is CASSLVAGQAPGELFF.

This clonotype was observed a handful of times. A junction end diverges from the germline sequence, so it may reflect a read error. The V call is TRBV20-1, the J call TRBJ2-4; TRBD2 agrees at 10 bases. This CDR3 region has 13 residues. From germline, CDR1 is DFQATT and CDR2 SNEGSKA (reference sequence). The CDR3: CSARDRGQREGLF. CDR3 coding DNA: TGCAGTGCTAGAGATCGAGGTCAGCGGGAGGGCCTCTTC.

This chain links TRBV6-5 with TRBJ1-5; a weak D match, TRBD1 (6 bases). This CDR3 has 16 residues. The V end lost 4 bases, the J end lost 5 bases, and 18 bases lay between the germline ends. Germline CDR1 is MNHEY and CDR2 is SVGAGI. CDR3 nucleotides: TGTGCCAGCAGTTCATTCTTACAGGGAGCGGATCAGCCCCAGCATTTT. Encoded protein: CASSSFLQGADQPQHF.

This rearrangement joins TRBV5-6 to TRBJ1-2; 12 bases align to TRBD1. Germline assignment: CDR1 SGHDT and CDR2 YYEEEE. V lost 2 bases to trimming and J lost 5 bases; unmatched junction nucleotides: 10. This CDR3 contains 17 residues. CDR3 region: CASSFGTGGAMTYGYTF. CDR3 sequence (DNA): TGTGCCAGCAGCTTCGGGACAGGGGGCGCAATGACGTATGGCTACACCTTC.

This clonotype was counted only a few times. The V call is TRBV27, the J call TRBJ1-1; D unclear. The CDR3 runs to 14 residues. V was cut by 0 bases and J by 2 bases, with 7 bases left in between. Germline loops: CDR1 MNHEY, CDR2 SMNVEV (reference sequence). As DNA, the CDR3 is TGTGCCAGCAGTTTATCGTTCGGCAACACTGAAGCTTTCTTT. Translating gives CASSLSFGNTEAFF.

The V gene is TRBV29-1, the J gene TRBJ2-7; D remains unclear. Germline CDR1 SQVTM, CDR2 ANQGSEA. The V end was cut by 4 bases, the J end by 7 bases, with 11 bases between. This CDR3 spans 11 amino acids. This chain's CDR3 is CSVVTLGEQYF. For the CDR3, the DNA is TGCAGCGTTGTCACGTTAGGAGAGCAGTACTTC.

The chain carries TRBV12-3 or TRBV12-4 and TRBJ2-1; TRBD2 agrees at 7 bases. Trimming cost V 7 bases and J 8 bases; bases outside gene matches: 2. The CDR3 sequence is 11 residues long. CDR3 nucleotides: TGTGCCAGCAAGACTAGCCATGAGCAGTTCTTC. As protein: CASKTSHEQFF.

The chain carries TRBV24-1 and TRBJ2-1; D may be TRBD2 (5 bases). CDR1 and CDR2 (germline): KGHDR, SFDVKD. The CDR3 extends over 14 amino acids. V lost 2 bases and J lost 8, with 12 bases in between. CDR3 sequence reads: CATSDYRSGDEQFF. CDR3 DNA sequence: TGTGCCACCAGTGATTACCGGTCCGGGGATGAGCAGTTCTTC.

The chain combines TRBV20-1 with TRBJ2-1, with D tentatively TRBD1 or TRBD2 (6 bases each). The CDR3 consists of 13 residues. Germline V gene lookup returns CDR1 DFQATT and CDR2 SNEGSKA (reference sequence). The CDR3 region has the DNA TGCAAGGGCACTAGGGGGGATCGCAATGAGCAGTTCTTC. It specifies CKGTRGDRNEQFF.

In the case of this clonotype: A single base separates this from a much larger clone, so it may be a read error. The chain has TRBV29-1 and TRBJ2-7; D is possibly TRBD2 (6 bases). Germline CDR1 is SQVTM and CDR2 is ANQGSEA. The CDR3 contains 14 residues. In nucleotides, the CDR3 is TGCGGCGTTGTAGATTGGGGGGACGGCTACGAGCAGTACTTC. Its protein product is CGVVDWGDGYEQYF.

CDR3 amino acids: CASSNGQNNSPLHF. CDR3 coding DNA: TGTGCCAGCAGCAACGGACAGAATAATTCACCCCTCCACTTT. The gene calls are TRBV9 and TRBJ1-6, with D tentatively TRBD1 (6 bases). Trimming cost V 4 bases and J 5 bases, with 10 bases left between them. Germline assignment: CDR1 SGDLS and CDR2 YYNGEE. This CDR3 is 14 amino acids long.

The chain recombines TRBV24-1 with TRBJ2-1, with D perhaps given as TRBD1 or TRBD2 (5 bases each). V was pared by 3 bases and J by 6 bases, with 17 bases between. Germline-derived CDR1 and CDR2 are KGHDR and SFDVKD. This CDR3 contains 16 residues. CDR3 nucleotides: TGTGCCACCAGTGATGCGCGGAGATCGGGACGCAATGAGCAGTTCTTC. It yields the protein CATSDARRSGRNEQFF.

There are a few counts of this clonotype. The V call is TRBV20-1, the J call TRBJ2-1; TRBD2 matches 12 bases. V lost 3 bases, J lost 6 bases, and 6 bases stayed unmatched. The CDR3 is made up of 15 amino acids. CDR1 and CDR2 from the germline V gene are DFQATT and SNEGSKA (reference sequence). CDR3 loop: CSASWSSGRVNEQFF. CDR3 nucleotides: TGCAGTGCTAGTTGGTCTAGCGGGAGGGTCAATGAGCAGTTCTTC.

The gene calls are TRBV20-1 and TRBJ2-3, with D unclear. Germline values: CDR1 DFQATT, CDR2 SNEGSKA (reference sequence). This CDR3 is built from 14 residues. Trimming removed 6 bases from V and 1 base from J, with 14 bases in between. The CDR3 region has the DNA TGCAGTGCCCCCTGGGGATGGGGCACAGATACGCAGTATTTT. It specifies CSAPWGWGTDTQYF.

The rearrangement uses TRBV6-5 and TRBJ2-1, with D perhaps TRBD2 (5 bases). This CDR3 has 16 residues. From germline, CDR1 is MNHEY and CDR2 SVGAGI. V was trimmed by 2 bases and J by 5 bases, leaving 16 bases between them. CDR3 protein: CASSYGSPFGDNEQFF. The CDR3 DNA is TGTGCCAGCAGTTACGGGAGTCCGTTCGGGGACAATGAGCAGTTCTTC.

V usage is TRBV20-1 and J usage is TRBJ2-5, with 15 positions matching TRBD2. The CDR3 extends over 17 amino acids. In germline, CDR1 is DFQATT, CDR2 SNEGSKA (reference sequence). Germline trimming cut 6 bases from V and 7 bases from J; bases unmatched to any gene: 15. In DNA, the CDR3 is TGCAGTGCCAACCCCGGGACTAGCGGGGGGCCCAGCCTGACCCAGTACTTC. Translating gives CSANPGTSGGPSLTQYF.

The rearrangement joins TRBV3-1 to TRBJ2-3; D may correspond to TRBD1 or TRBD2 (5 bases each). V shed 3 bases and J shed 2 bases, with 15 bases lying between them. In germline, CDR1 is LGHDT, CDR2 YNNKEL (reference sequence). This CDR3 spans 16 amino acids. CDR3 sequence (DNA): TGTGCCAGCAGCCAGAAAGGGACCAGGATCACAGATACGCAGTATTTT. Its protein product is CASSQKGTRITDTQYF.

The rearrangement uses TRBV28 and TRBJ2-1; TRBD1 matches at 8 bases. After removal of 5 bases from V and 10 bases from J, the junction contained 10 bases not matched to a gene. CDR1 is MDHEN, CDR2 SYDVKM, per germline. The CDR3 spans 14 residues. The chain's CDR3 is CASSNGQGWSEQFF. CDR3 bases: TGTGCCAGCAGTAACGGACAGGGATGGAGCGAGCAGTTCTTC.

This sequence joins TRBV4-3 and TRBJ2-5; TRBD1 is a possible D gene (6 bases). Germline V lookup: CDR1 LGHNA, CDR2 YSLEER. CDR3 size: 15 residues. V was shortened by 3 bases and J by 2 bases, with 13 bases between the two germline ends. The CDR3 bases are TGCGCCAGCAGCCAGGGGTGGACAGATCAAGAGACCCAGTACTTC. Its translation is CASSQGWTDQETQYF.

V is TRBV4-1 and J is TRBJ2-7; D might be TRBD2 (5 bases). The length of the CDR3 is 15 residues. V was pared by 4 bases and J by 4 bases, with 17 bases between. Germline assignment: CDR1 MGHRA and CDR2 YSYEKL. The CDR3 here is CASSPGGSGKYEQYF. The CDR3 bases are TGCGCCAGCAGCCCAGGTGGATCGGGGAAGTACGAGCAGTACTTC.

This clonotype was picked up a small number of times. V gene TRBV7-2 combines with J gene TRBJ2-1; D gene uncertain. The CDR3 length is 12 residues. V lost 5 bases, J lost 7 bases, and 9 bases lay in between. The germline V gene has CDR1 SGHTA and CDR2 FQGNSA. The CDR3 here is CASSVRANEQFF. The CDR3 nucleotides read TGTGCCAGCAGCGTCCGGGCTAATGAGCAGTTCTTC.

A word on this clonotype: A read error may account for a junction end that differs from germline. The chain carries TRBV12-3 or TRBV12-4 and TRBJ2-7; D possibly corresponds to TRBD2 (5 bases). The CDR3 runs 12 residues. CDR3 residues: CASSTSTSHANF. The CDR3 DNA is TGTGCCAGCAGCACAAGCACTAGTCACGCGAACTTC.

The chain has TRBV9 and TRBJ2-7; weak D call: TRBD1 (5 bases). CDR3 length: 15 residues. V was pared by 1 base and J by 1 base, with 12 bases between. Germline V gives CDR1 SGDLS, CDR2 YYNGEE. The CDR3 is CASSVSPTESYEQYF. CDR3 in DNA: TGTGCCAGCAGCGTATCACCGACAGAGTCCTACGAGCAGTACTTC.

A few counts support this clonotype. The rearrangement joins TRBV7-8 to TRBJ2-1; the D gene is possibly TRBD1 (6 bases). The CDR3 is 15 amino acids. Germline assignment: CDR1 SGHVS and CDR2 FQNEAQ. Trimming took 1 base from V and 9 from J, leaving 16 bases between them. In DNA form, the CDR3 reads TGTGCCAGCAGCTTAGTCCAGGGGCATTTCGGTGAGCAGTTCTTC. Translation: CASSLVQGHFGEQFF.

A remark on this clonotype: This sequence may be a read error, since a much larger clone differs from it by one base. V and J are TRBV12-3 or TRBV12-4 and TRBJ2-1; D assignment may be TRBD1 or TRBD2 (5 bases each). V was cut by 7 bases and J by 5 bases, with 12 bases left in between. The CDR3 contains 13 residues. The CDR3 DNA sequence: TGTGCCAGCAATTTGGGGGTGAACAATGAGCAGTTCTTC. Its translation is CASNLGVNNEQFF.

This clonotype was seen only a few times. J is TRBJ2-3 and V is TRBV5-6; 10 nucleotides match TRBD2. The CDR3 spans 15 residues. CDR1 SGHDT and CDR2 YYEEEE come from the germline V gene. The V segment lost 5 bases and the J segment 5 bases; nucleotides outside the gene matches: 8. The CDR3 region has the DNA TGTGCCAGCAGATACCTAGCGGGAGTAAAAGATACGCAGTATTTT. It codes for CASRYLAGVKDTQYF.

V usage is TRBV9 and J usage is TRBJ2-1; possibly TRBD2 for D (6 bases). Trimming pared 2 bases from V and 7 bases from J, leaving 16 bases between. The CDR3 extends over 15 amino acids. Germline loops: CDR1 SGDLS, CDR2 YYNGEE. DNA for the CDR3: TGTGCCAGCAGCGTGGGGCAGGGAGGATTTAATGAGCAGTTCTTC. Protein product: CASSVGQGGFNEQFF.

This clonotype was found a few times. This sequence joins TRBV7-6 and TRBJ2-7; no definite D call. V dropped 4 bases and J dropped 3 bases, with 10 bases sitting between them. The CDR3 is made up of 13 amino acids. From germline, CDR1 is SGHVS and CDR2 FNYEAQ. The CDR3 DNA sequence: TGTGCCAGCAGCTCCCCCGACCTCTACGAGCAGTACTTC. It codes for CASSSPDLYEQYF.

V is TRBV4-3 and J is TRBJ2-3; D perhaps matches TRBD1 (5 bases). The germline gives CDR1 LGHNA, CDR2 YSLEER. Trimming stripped 0 bases from V and 5 bases from J, with 18 bases between. CDR3 size: 17 residues. DNA of the CDR3: TGCGCCAGCAGCCAAGATAGGGGCAGGGTCGGCCGAGATACGCAGTATTTT. Protein: CASSQDRGRVGRDTQYF.